The rows below give T cell receptor beta chains drawn from one sample of a study of CD8+ T cells in alopecia areata. Clones were read by immunoSEQ multiplex PCR, and TCRdb kept only the in-frame ones, dropping some. The repertoire includes about 180,000 clones, 45% to 60% of them detected once, and about 9.4% sits in the top ten. The sequenced sample was CD8+ T cells sorted from blood, obtained around week 54, from a patient treated with tofacitinib. The source of these receptors is a human donor with alopecia areata. Each CDR3 is given with its conserved first and last residue. The D gene is left open where the match is weak.

CDR3aa: CAWGTENSNQPQHF
v_gene: TRBV30
d_gene: -
j_gene: TRBJ1-5
len: 14

CDR3aa: CASSPTYNEQFF
v_gene: TRBV7-9
d_gene: -
j_gene: TRBJ2-1
len: 12

CDR3aa: CASSQDGGQGFETQYF
v_gene: TRBV4-1
d_gene: TRBD1
j_gene: TRBJ2-5
len: 16

CDR3aa: CASRVPGRRKETQYF
v_gene: TRBV11-2
d_gene: -
j_gene: TRBJ2-5
len: 15

CDR3aa: CASSPGVLTDTQYF
v_gene: TRBV27
d_gene: -
j_gene: TRBJ2-3
len: 14

CDR3aa: CASSLVSGGTIYF
v_gene: TRBV7-6
d_gene: -
j_gene: TRBJ1-3
len: 13

CDR3aa: CASSVATGRAAEAFF
v_gene: TRBV9
d_gene: -
j_gene: TRBJ1-1
len: 15

CDR3aa: CASSLDLPTKNIQYF
v_gene: TRBV27
d_gene: -
j_gene: TRBJ2-4
len: 15

CDR3aa: CASSPRTPQETQYF
v_gene: TRBV7-2
d_gene: -
j_gene: TRBJ2-5
len: 14

CDR3aa: CASSQEGQAMNTEAFF
v_gene: TRBV4-2
d_gene: -
j_gene: TRBJ1-1
len: 16